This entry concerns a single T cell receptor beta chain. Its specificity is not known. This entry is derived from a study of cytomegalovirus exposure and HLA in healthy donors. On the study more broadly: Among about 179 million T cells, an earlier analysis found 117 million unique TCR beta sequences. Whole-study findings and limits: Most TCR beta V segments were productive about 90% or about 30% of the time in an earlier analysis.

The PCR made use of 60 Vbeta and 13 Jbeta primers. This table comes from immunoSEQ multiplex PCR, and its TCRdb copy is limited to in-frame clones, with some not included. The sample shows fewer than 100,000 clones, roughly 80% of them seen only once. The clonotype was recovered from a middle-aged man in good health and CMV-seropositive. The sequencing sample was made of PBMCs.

The CDR3 loop reads CASSFDGAGYGYTF. The CDR3 DNA reads as TGTGCCAGCAGCTTCGATGGAGCCGGCTATGGCTACACCTTC. The rearrangement links TRBV7-6 to TRBJ1-2; no reliable D call. The V gene lost 3 bases and the J gene lost 4 bases, with 12 bases spanning the gap. This CDR3 has 14 residues. The germline gives CDR1 SGHVS, CDR2 FNYEAQ.